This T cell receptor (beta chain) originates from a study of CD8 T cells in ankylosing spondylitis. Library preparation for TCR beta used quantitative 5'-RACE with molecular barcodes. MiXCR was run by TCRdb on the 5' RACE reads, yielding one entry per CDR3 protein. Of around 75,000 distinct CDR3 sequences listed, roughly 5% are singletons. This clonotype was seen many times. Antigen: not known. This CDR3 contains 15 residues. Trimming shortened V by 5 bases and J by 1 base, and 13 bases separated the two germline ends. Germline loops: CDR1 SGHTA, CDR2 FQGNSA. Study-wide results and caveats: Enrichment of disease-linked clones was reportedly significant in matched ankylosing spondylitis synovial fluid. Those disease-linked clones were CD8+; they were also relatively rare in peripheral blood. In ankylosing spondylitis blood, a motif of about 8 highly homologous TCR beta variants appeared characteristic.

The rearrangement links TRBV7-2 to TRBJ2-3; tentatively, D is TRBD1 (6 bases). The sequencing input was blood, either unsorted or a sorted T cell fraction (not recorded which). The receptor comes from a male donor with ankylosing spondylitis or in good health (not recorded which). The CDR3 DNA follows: TGTGCCAGCAGCCCGTCCCGACAGGGCACAGATACGCAGTATTTT. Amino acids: CASSPSRQGTDTQYF.